The 21 T cell receptor beta chains presented below share a single source sample, sequenced in a study of blood T cell repertoires in COVID-19. Clones were read by immunoSEQ multiplex PCR, and TCRdb kept only the in-frame ones, dropping some. The data show roughly 100,000 clones, with 84% seen just once and around 9.4% held by the top ten. The sequenced material came from peripheral blood. The receptors stem from a man aged 35 to 55 with active or convalescent COVID-19.

V usage is TRBV7-3 and J usage is TRBJ2-6; D is undetermined. The CDR3 contains 15 residues. The germline gives CDR1 SGHTA, CDR2 FQGTGA. V lost 2 bases, J lost 0 bases, and 5 bases lay in between. The CDR3: CASSLLDSGANVLTF. The CDR3 nucleotides read TGTGCCAGCAGCTTATTAGACTCTGGGGCCAACGTCCTGACTTTC.

The genes are TRBV6-2 or TRBV6-3 and TRBJ2-1, with no clear D. CDR3 length equals 16 residues. Germline V CDR1 and CDR2: MNHEY, SVGEGT. Trimming removed 4 bases from V and 4 bases from J, with 17 bases in between. DNA for the CDR3: TGTGCCAGCAGTTTCCGTGCGAACTATGGTTACAATGAGCAGTTCTTC. It is translated as CASSFRANYGYNEQFF.

This clone was seen a handful of times. The chain is built from TRBV10-3 and TRBJ2-5; 7 bases are a match to TRBD1. Germline loops: CDR1 ENHRY, CDR2 SYGVKD. The CDR3 sequence is 13 residues long. Losses at the gene ends were 6 bases for V and 4 bases for J; bases not matched to a gene: 5. The CDR3 nucleotides are TGTGCCATCAGCACAGGGGTCCGAGAGACCCAGTACTTC. Translation: CAISTGVRETQYF.

The sample holds a few counts of this clone. The chain couples TRBV14 to TRBJ2-1, with D tentatively TRBD1 (6 bases). The V gene lost 4 bases and the J gene lost 2 bases, with 18 bases spanning the gap. This CDR3 has 17 residues. Germline V gives CDR1 SGHDN, CDR2 FVKESK. The CDR3 protein is CASSPNSGTITYNEQFF. CDR3 sequence (DNA): TGTGCCAGCAGCCCGAATTCCGGGACAATAACCTACAATGAGCAGTTCTTC.

The chain joins TRBV19 to TRBJ1-1, with a weak D call TRBD1 (6 bases). The CDR3 contains 15 residues. Germline lookup yields CDR1 LNHDA and CDR2 SQIVND (reference sequence). The ends were cut back, 4 bases at V and 0 bases at J, with 12 bases in the middle. In nucleotides, the CDR3 is TGTGCCAGTAGTACAGGGGCGACTGTGAACACTGAAGCTTTCTTT. It encodes CASSTGATVNTEAFF.

The CDR3 here is CASSQSRDREGTEAFF. Here the CDR3 DNA reads TGTGCCAGCTCACAGAGCCGGGACAGGGAGGGCACTGAAGCTTTCTTT. The gene calls are TRBV18 and TRBJ1-1; TRBD1 matches at 9 bases. The CDR3 covers 16 residues. V gave up 4 bases and J gave up 4 bases; unmatched junction bases: 10. Germline CDR1 KGHSH, CDR2 LQKENI.

The J gene is TRBJ2-1, the V gene TRBV4-1; 12 positions agree with TRBD2. V lost 4 bases, J lost 5 bases, and 6 bases stayed unmatched. Germline CDR1 MGHRA, CDR2 YSYEKL. This CDR3 has 16 amino acids. CDR3 nucleotides: TGCGCCAGCAGCCCAGCACTAGCGGGGGGCCACAATGAGCAGTTCTTC. The encoded protein is CASSPALAGGHNEQFF.

The chain combines TRBV19 with TRBJ1-1; D is unresolved. The germline gives CDR1 LNHDA, CDR2 SQIVND (reference sequence). The CDR3 loop spans 17 amino acids. The V gene lost 0 bases and the J gene lost 5 bases, with 19 bases spanning the gap. CDR3 DNA sequence: TGTGCCAGTAGTATAGATCGGGCCGGAGGCGTCGGGACTGAAGCTTTCTTT. Protein product: CASSIDRAGGVGTEAFF.

The chain employs TRBV5-1 and TRBJ1-3; no firm D call. CDR3 size: 14 residues. Germline CDR1 SGHRS, CDR2 YFSETQ. V dropped 2 bases and J dropped 4 bases, with 10 bases sitting between them. The CDR3 coding sequence is TGCGCCAGCAGCTTTGAGTCGGAGGGAAACACCATATATTTT. The encoded protein is CASSFESEGNTIYF. The complete variable domain, with remaining parts taken from reference TRBV5-1 and TRBJ1-3, reads KAGVTQTPRYLIKTRGQQVTLSCSPISGHRSVSWYQQTPGQGLQFLFEYFSETQRNKGNFPGRFSGRQFSNSRSEMNVSTLELGDSALYLCASSFESEGNTIYFGEGSWLTVV.

In its sample, this clone was seen a few times. V is TRBV11-2 and J is TRBJ2-5; weak D call: TRBD2 (6 bases). This CDR3 is built from 16 residues. V was pared by 0 bases and J by 5 bases, with 16 bases between. Germline CDR1 is SGHAT and CDR2 is FQNNGV. The CDR3 protein is CASSLDWVGGGETQYF. The CDR3 DNA reads TGTGCCAGCAGCTTAGACTGGGTTGGCGGAGGGGAGACCCAGTACTTC. Variable domain in full (rest from reference TRBV11-2 and TRBJ2-5): EAGVAQSPRYKIIEKRQSVAFWCNPISGHATLYWYQQILGQGPKLLIQFQNNGVVDDSQLPKDRFSAERLKGVDSTLKIQPAKLEDSAVYLCASSLDWVGGGETQYFGPGTRLLVL.

The rearrangement uses TRBV5-1 and TRBJ1-3; 10 bases are a match to TRBD1. Germline CDR1 is SGHRS and CDR2 is YFSETQ. The CDR3 runs 16 residues. Trimming cost V 4 bases and J 1 base; bases outside gene matches: 5. For the CDR3, the DNA is TGCGCCAGCAGCACTCCGGGACAGGGGTCTGGAAACACCATATATTTT. This sequence encodes CASSTPGQGSGNTIYF.

This clone has only one observation. V and J are TRBV9 and TRBJ1-1; D possibly corresponds to TRBD1 (6 bases). The length of the CDR3 is 15 residues. Per the germline V gene, CDR1 is SGDLS and CDR2 is YYNGEE. Trimming left V 1 base short and J 1 base short, with 11 bases between. Here the CDR3 reads CASSVSGHENTEAFF. Written as DNA, the CDR3 is TGTGCCAGCAGCGTATCGGGACACGAGAACACTGAAGCTTTCTTT.

The V call is TRBV10-3, the J call TRBJ2-2, with unresolved D. Trimming took off 6 bases at V and 2 bases at J, with 10 bases between the two ends. CDR1 and CDR2 from the germline V gene are ENHRY and SYGVKD. The CDR3 is made up of 14 amino acids. The CDR3 DNA is TGTGCCATCAGAGCTGGTAGTAACACCGGGGAGCTGTTTTTT. Translating gives CAIRAGSNTGELFF.

The V and J genes are TRBV2 and TRBJ2-3, with TRBD2 identical over 8 bases. The length of the CDR3 is 15 residues. Germline V lookup: CDR1 SNHLY, CDR2 FYNNEI. With V trimmed by 7 bases and J by 2 bases, 8 bases remained unmatched. Here the CDR3 reads CASTRGGFDTDTQYF. The DNA for the CDR3 is TGTGCCAGCACCCGCGGGGGGTTCGACACAGATACGCAGTATTTT.

The J gene is TRBJ2-7, the V gene TRBV10-1; 10 nucleotides align to TRBD2. V was clipped by 4 bases and J by 6 bases; unmatched bases: 6. The CDR3 runs to 14 residues. CDR1 is WNHNN, CDR2 SYGVQD, per germline (reference sequence). The CDR3 nucleotides read TGCGCCAGCAGTGGTTCCCAGCGGGGGGGCGAGCAGTACTTC. Protein sequence: CASSGSQRGGEQYF.

The chain is built from TRBV6-5 and TRBJ2-7; 7 bases align to TRBD1. The length of the CDR3 is 14 residues. Germline V gives CDR1 MNHEY, CDR2 SVGAGI. V shed 7 bases, J shed 2 bases, and the junction held 8 bases outside the gene matches. CDR3 bases: TGTGCCAGCACCACCCCGGGACAGCCCTACGAGCAGTACTTC. Encoded protein: CASTTPGQPYEQYF.

The chain has TRBV27 and TRBJ2-3, with 16 nucleotides matching TRBD2. With 6 bases clipped from V and 11 bases from J, the junction kept 11 bases outside the gene matches. CDR1 and CDR2 from the germline V gene are MNHEY and SMNVEV (reference sequence). The CDR3 loop spans 16 amino acids. CDR3: CASSQGLAGGQGRQYF. In DNA, the CDR3 is TGTGCCAGCAGCCAGGGACTAGCGGGGGGGCAGGGTAGGCAGTATTTT.

The rearrangement links TRBV6-2 or TRBV6-3 to TRBJ1-5; TRBD1 aligns across 11 bases. From germline, CDR1 is MNHEY and CDR2 SVGEGT. There are 16 residues in the CDR3. Trimming took 2 bases from V and 3 from J; bases not matched to a gene: 3. CDR3: CASSYGTGGINQPQHF. The CDR3 coding sequence is TGTGCCAGCAGTTACGGGACAGGGGGGATCAATCAGCCCCAGCATTTT.

This chain uses TRBV9 with TRBJ2-1; a weak D match, TRBD2 (5 bases). Germline CDR1 and CDR2: SGDLS and YYNGEE. This CDR3 contains 16 residues. Trimming took 3 bases from V and 4 from J, leaving 17 bases between them. CDR3 amino acids: CASSAYGVTSYNEQFF. The CDR3 coding sequence is TGTGCCAGCAGCGCTTACGGGGTTACTAGTTACAATGAGCAGTTCTTC.

The chain combines TRBV7-2 with TRBJ1-4; 8 bases agree with TRBD1. The CDR3 is 19 residues long. Germline CDR1 SGHTA, CDR2 FQGNSA. J was trimmed by 7 bases and V by 5 bases; bases with no gene match: 21. CDR3 protein: CASSPPPGQVPWSLEKLFF. In nucleotides, the CDR3 is TGTGCCAGCAGCCCTCCGCCGGGACAGGTGCCCTGGTCGCTTGAAAAACTGTTTTTT.

J is TRBJ2-7 and V is TRBV6-5; 8 bases agree with TRBD2. The CDR3 totals 15 residues. From germline, CDR1 is MNHEY and CDR2 SVGAGI. The V gene end was trimmed by 0 bases and the J gene end by 2 bases; junction bases not matched to a gene: 3. The CDR3 loop is CASSYSISGAYEQYF. Here the CDR3 DNA reads TGTGCCAGCAGTTACTCGATTAGCGGGGCCTACGAGCAGTACTTC.